The source of this T cell receptor beta chain is a study of blood T cell repertoires in COVID-19. Trimming stripped 5 bases from V and 8 bases from J, with 15 bases between. Germline values: CDR1 MNHEY, CDR2 SVGAGI. The CDR3 runs to 13 residues. Sequencing was performed with immunoSEQ multiplex PCR; in TCRdb, only in-frame clones are kept and a portion is missing. The sample has approximately 260,000 clones; more than 60% are singletons. Sequenced: peripheral blood. The clonotype comes from a middle-aged woman with active or convalescent COVID-19. This chain connects TRBV6-5 to TRBJ1-2; D remains unclear. This chain's CDR3 is CASSTVGALGYTF. In DNA, the CDR3 is TGTGCCAGCAGTACAGTTGGCGCCTTAGGCTACACCTTC.